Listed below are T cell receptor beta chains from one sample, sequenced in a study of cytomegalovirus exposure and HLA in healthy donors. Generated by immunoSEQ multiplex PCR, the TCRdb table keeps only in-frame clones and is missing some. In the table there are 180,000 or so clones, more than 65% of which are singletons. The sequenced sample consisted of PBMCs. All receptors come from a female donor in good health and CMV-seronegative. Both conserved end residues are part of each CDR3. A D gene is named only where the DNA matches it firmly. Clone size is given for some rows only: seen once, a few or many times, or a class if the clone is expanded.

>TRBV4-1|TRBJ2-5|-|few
CASSDTTETQYF
TGCGCCAGCAGCGATACAACGGAGACCCAGTACTTC
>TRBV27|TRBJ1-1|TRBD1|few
CASSIRTGGTEAFF
TGTGCCAGCAGTATCAGGACAGGGGGCACTGAAGCTTTCTTT
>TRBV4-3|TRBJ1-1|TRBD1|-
CASSQFLQGGRAEAFF
TGCGCCAGCAGCCAATTCCTCCAGGGGGGCCGCGCTGAAGCTTTCTTT
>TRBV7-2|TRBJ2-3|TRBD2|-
CASSLVAGGFTDTQYF
TGTGCCAGCAGCTTAGTGGCGGGAGGGTTCACAGATACGCAGTATTTT
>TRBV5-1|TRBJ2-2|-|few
CASSFTPTALTGELFF
TGCGCCAGCAGCTTTACACCCACAGCCCTCACCGGGGAGCTGTTTTTT
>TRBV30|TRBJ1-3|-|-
CAWSMSAGNTIYF
TGTGCCTGGAGTATGTCAGCTGGAAACACCATATATTTT
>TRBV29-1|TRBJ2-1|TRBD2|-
CSALRLAGSNEQFF
TGCAGCGCCCTCCGACTAGCGGGGAGCAATGAGCAGTTCTTC
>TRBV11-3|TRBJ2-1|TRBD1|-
CASSLEVTGSDNEQFF
TGTGCCAGCAGCTTAGAGGTGACAGGGAGTGACAATGAGCAGTTCTTC
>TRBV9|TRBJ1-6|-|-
CASSGILGSLNNSPLHF
TGTGCCAGCAGCGGGATCCTGGGGAGCCTCAATAATTCACCCCTCCACTTT
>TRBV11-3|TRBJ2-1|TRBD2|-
CASSLGLRLAGANEQFF
TGTGCCAGCAGCTTAGGTTTACGACTAGCGGGAGCCAATGAGCAGTTCTTC
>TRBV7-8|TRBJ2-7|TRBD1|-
CASSLAGTGDDYEQYF
TGTGCCAGCAGTCTCGCAGGGACAGGGGACGACTACGAGCAGTACTTC
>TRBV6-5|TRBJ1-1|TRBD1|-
CASSYDRGLEAFF
TGTGCCAGCAGTTACGACAGGGGGCTCGAAGCTTTCTTT
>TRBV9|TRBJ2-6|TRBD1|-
CASSGQTGAGANVLTF
TGTGCCAGCAGCGGACAGACAGGGGCCGGGGCCAACGTCCTGACTTTC
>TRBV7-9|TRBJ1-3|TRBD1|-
CSSSLTGQAGNTIYF
TGTTCCAGCAGCCTAACGGGACAGGCTGGAAACACCATATATTTT
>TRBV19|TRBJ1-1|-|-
CASSSRGGKNTEAFF
TGTGCCAGTAGTTCCCGTGGGGGGAAGAACACTGAAGCTTTCTTT
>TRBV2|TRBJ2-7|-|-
CASSVMIGGSRYEQYF
TGTGCCAGCAGTGTAATGATAGGAGGGAGCAGGTACGAGCAGTACTTC